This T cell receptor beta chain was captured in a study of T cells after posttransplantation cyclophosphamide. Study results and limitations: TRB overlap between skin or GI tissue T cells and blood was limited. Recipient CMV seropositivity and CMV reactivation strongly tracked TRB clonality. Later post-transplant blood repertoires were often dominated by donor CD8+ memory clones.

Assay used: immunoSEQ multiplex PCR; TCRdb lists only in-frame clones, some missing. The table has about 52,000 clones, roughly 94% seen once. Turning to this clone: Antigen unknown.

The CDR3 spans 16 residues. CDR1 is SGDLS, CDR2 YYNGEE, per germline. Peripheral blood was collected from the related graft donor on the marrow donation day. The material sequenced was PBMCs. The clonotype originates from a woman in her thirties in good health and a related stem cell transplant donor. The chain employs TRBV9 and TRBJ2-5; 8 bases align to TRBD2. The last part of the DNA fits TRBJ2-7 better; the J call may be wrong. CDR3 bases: TGTGCCAGCAGCCCGCGACTGTCGGGGGGGTCCTACGAGCAGTACTTC. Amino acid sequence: CASSPRLSGGSYEQYF.